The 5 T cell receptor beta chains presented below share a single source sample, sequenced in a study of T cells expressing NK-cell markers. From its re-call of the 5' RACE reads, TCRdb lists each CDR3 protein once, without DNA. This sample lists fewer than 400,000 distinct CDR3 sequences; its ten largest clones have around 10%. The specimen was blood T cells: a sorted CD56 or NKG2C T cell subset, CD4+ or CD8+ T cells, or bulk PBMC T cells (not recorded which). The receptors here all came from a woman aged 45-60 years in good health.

CDR3 sequence: CASSLERTSDPVQYF. The chain combines TRBV13 with TRBJ2-7; TCRdb's D gene call, TRBD2, goes unchecked for lack of DNA. This CDR3 spans 15 amino acids. Looked up from germline, CDR1 is PRHDT and CDR2 is FYEKMQ (reference sequence).

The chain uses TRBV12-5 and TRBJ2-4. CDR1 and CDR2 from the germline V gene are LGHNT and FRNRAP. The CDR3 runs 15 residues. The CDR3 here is CASGSDLLAKNIQYF.

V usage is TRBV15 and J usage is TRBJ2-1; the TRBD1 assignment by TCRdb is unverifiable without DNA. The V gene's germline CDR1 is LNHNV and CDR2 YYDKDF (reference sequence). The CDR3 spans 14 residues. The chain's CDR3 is CATSRGGVYNEQFF.

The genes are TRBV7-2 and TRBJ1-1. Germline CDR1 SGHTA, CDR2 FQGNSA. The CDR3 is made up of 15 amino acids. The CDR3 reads CASSLEGARHTEAFF. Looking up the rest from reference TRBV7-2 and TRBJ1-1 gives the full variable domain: GAGVSQSPSNKVTEKGKDVELRCDPISGHTALYWYRQSLGQGLEFLIYFQGNSAPDKSGLPSDRFSAERTGGSVSTLTIQRTQQEDSAVYLCASSLEGARHTEAFFGQGTRLTVV.

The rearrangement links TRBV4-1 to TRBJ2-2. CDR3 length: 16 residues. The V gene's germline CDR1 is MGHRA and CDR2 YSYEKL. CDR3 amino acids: CASSQESRTNTGELFF.